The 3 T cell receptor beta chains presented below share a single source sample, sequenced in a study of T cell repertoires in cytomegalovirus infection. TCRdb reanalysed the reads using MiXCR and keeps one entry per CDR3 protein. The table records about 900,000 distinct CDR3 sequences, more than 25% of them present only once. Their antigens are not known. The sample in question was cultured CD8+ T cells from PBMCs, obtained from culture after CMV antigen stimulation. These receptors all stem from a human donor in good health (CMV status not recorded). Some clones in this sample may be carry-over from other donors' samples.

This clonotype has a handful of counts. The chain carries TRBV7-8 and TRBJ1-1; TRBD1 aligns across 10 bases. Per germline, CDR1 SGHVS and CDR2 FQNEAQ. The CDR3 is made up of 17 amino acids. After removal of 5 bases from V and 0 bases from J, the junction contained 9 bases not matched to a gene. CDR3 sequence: CASSVKWDRGMNTEAFF. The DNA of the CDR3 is TGTGCCAGCAGCGTGAAATGGGACAGGGGAATGAACACTGAAGCTTTCTTT. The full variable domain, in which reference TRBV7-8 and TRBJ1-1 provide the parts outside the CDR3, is GAGVSQSPRYKVAKRGQDVALRCDPISGHVSLFWYQQALGQGPEFLTYFQNEAQLDKSGLPSDRFFAERPEGSVSTLKIQRTQQEDSAVYLCASSVKWDRGMNTEAFFGQGTRLTVV.

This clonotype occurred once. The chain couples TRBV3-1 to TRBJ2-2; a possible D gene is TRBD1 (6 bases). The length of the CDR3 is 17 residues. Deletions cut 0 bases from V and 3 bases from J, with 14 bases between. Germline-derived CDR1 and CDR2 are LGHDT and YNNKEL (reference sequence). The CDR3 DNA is TGTGCCAGCAGCCAAGATCCCGGACAGTTACACACCGGGGAGCTGTTTTTT. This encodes CASSQDPGQLHTGELFF.

Written as DNA, the CDR3 is TGTGCCAGCAAGGAATGGTGGGACGGCAATAATGAAAAACTGTTTTTT. This gives the protein CASKEWWDGNNEKLFF. V usage is TRBV6-1 and J usage is TRBJ1-4, with TRBD1 as a possible D gene (5 bases). V lost 7 bases and J 4 bases, leaving 19 bases between the germline ends. The CDR3 is 16 residues long. Germline V CDR1 and CDR2: MNHNS, SASEGT.